These T cell receptor beta chains were read from a single sample in a study of human T cells and chemical hapten exposure. MiXCR, run by TCRdb on the RACE reads, gives a single entry per CDR3 protein. The sample shows around 380,000 distinct CDR3 sequences, roughly 4.8% of them seen only once. The starting material was whole blood, obtained in connection with sensitization to the hapten diphenylcyclopropenone (DPC). These receptors were obtained from a woman aged 45-65 years with alopecia areata. Some clones in this sample may be carry-over from other donors' samples. The CDR3 runs from the conserved cysteine through the conserved F or W. The order of the fields is D gene, V gene, clone size, J gene, CDR3 protein, CDR3 DNA. The D gene is left open where the match is weak. A row's size may be missing; if present it is once, few, many or a size class.

d_call: -
v_call: TRBV29-1
clone_size: many
j_call: TRBJ2-1
cdr3_aa: CSGGVDVGLLGEQFF
cdr3_nt: TGCAGCGGAGGAGTAGATGTCGGACTCCTGGGTGAGCAGTTCTTC

d_call: -
v_call: TRBV3-1
clone_size: -
j_call: TRBJ1-2
cdr3_aa: CASSPIGQGSRGYTF
cdr3_nt: TGTGCCAGCAGCCCAATTGGCCAGGGGAGCCGTGGCTACACCTTC

d_call: -
v_call: TRBV5-1
clone_size: few
j_call: TRBJ2-1
cdr3_aa: CASTGTLANEQFF
cdr3_nt: TGCGCCAGCACCGGGACCTTAGCCAATGAGCAGTTCTTC

d_call: TRBD1
v_call: TRBV18
clone_size: -
j_call: TRBJ2-7
cdr3_aa: CASSPSGQGGHEQYF
cdr3_nt: TGTGCCAGCTCACCCTCGGGACAGGGAGGACACGAGCAGTACTTC

d_call: -
v_call: TRBV5-6
clone_size: -
j_call: TRBJ1-1
cdr3_aa: CASSLYRVATEAFF
cdr3_nt: TGTGCCAGCAGCTTGTACAGGGTGGCCACTGAAGCTTTCTTT

d_call: -
v_call: TRBV7-2
clone_size: few
j_call: TRBJ2-7
cdr3_aa: CASSLLGLSSYEQYF
cdr3_nt: TGTGCCAGCAGCTTATTGGGACTGAGCTCCTACGAGCAGTACTTC

d_call: TRBD1
v_call: TRBV6-6
clone_size: many
j_call: TRBJ1-5
cdr3_aa: CASSYSTSQGAQQPQHF
cdr3_nt: TGTGCCAGCAGTTACTCGACATCCCAGGGGGCTCAACAGCCCCAGCATTTT

d_call: -
v_call: TRBV12-3/TRBV12-4
clone_size: many
j_call: TRBJ2-7
cdr3_aa: CASSPQGSRYEQYF
cdr3_nt: TGTGCCAGCAGTCCACAGGGTTCTAGGTACGAGCAGTACTTC

d_call: -
v_call: TRBV6-5
clone_size: few
j_call: TRBJ2-3
cdr3_aa: CASSTGVSSARTDTQYF
cdr3_nt: TGTGCCAGCAGTACGGGAGTTTCTAGCGCTCGCACAGATACGCAGTATTTT

d_call: -
v_call: TRBV25-1
clone_size: many
j_call: TRBJ2-5
cdr3_aa: CASRDTEETQYF
cdr3_nt: TGTGCCAGCAGGGATACGGAAGAGACCCAGTACTTC

d_call: TRBD1
v_call: TRBV11-2
clone_size: few
j_call: TRBJ2-1
cdr3_aa: CASSTRTGTTYNEQFF
cdr3_nt: TGTGCCAGCAGCACCCGGACAGGGACGACCTACAATGAGCAGTTCTTC

d_call: -
v_call: TRBV15
clone_size: few
j_call: TRBJ1-4
cdr3_aa: CATSRASGTNEKLFF
cdr3_nt: TGTGCCACCAGCAGAGCATCCGGCACTAATGAAAAACTGTTTTTT

d_call: -
v_call: TRBV12-3/TRBV12-4
clone_size: many
j_call: TRBJ1-4
cdr3_aa: CASSFQGTNEKLFF
cdr3_nt: TGTGCCAGCAGTTTTCAGGGGACTAATGAAAAACTGTTTTTT

d_call: -
v_call: TRBV7-2
clone_size: few
j_call: TRBJ1-2
cdr3_aa: CASTTNPGAVGEGYTF
cdr3_nt: TGTGCCAGCACTACCAACCCGGGGGCGGTAGGGGAGGGCTACACCTTC

d_call: -
v_call: TRBV7-9
clone_size: many
j_call: TRBJ1-2
cdr3_aa: CASRSDRTNYGYTF
cdr3_nt: TGTGCCAGCCGTTCGGACAGAACTAACTATGGCTACACCTTC

d_call: -
v_call: TRBV9
clone_size: -
j_call: TRBJ2-4
cdr3_aa: CASSLSGGKGNIQYF
cdr3_nt: TGTGCCAGCAGCCTCTCCGGGGGTAAAGGAAACATTCAGTACTTC

d_call: -
v_call: TRBV4-2
clone_size: -
j_call: TRBJ2-5
cdr3_aa: CASSQEVAQETQYF
cdr3_nt: TGTGCCAGCAGCCAAGAGGTGGCACAAGAGACCCAGTACTTC

d_call: TRBD1
v_call: TRBV20-1
clone_size: -
j_call: TRBJ2-1
cdr3_aa: CSARDGTGGSHNEQFF
cdr3_nt: TGCAGTGCTAGAGACGGGACAGGGGGTTCCCACAATGAGCAGTTCTTC

d_call: TRBD2
v_call: TRBV27
clone_size: -
j_call: TRBJ2-7
cdr3_aa: CASSTERERNEQCF
cdr3_nt: TGTGCCAGCAGTACCGAGCGGGAGCGGAACGAGCAGTGCTTC

d_call: TRBD1
v_call: TRBV6-5
clone_size: -
j_call: TRBJ1-4
cdr3_aa: CASTGQGGNEKLFF
cdr3_nt: TGTGCCAGCACTGGACAGGGTGGAAATGAAAAACTGTTTTTT

d_call: TRBD1
v_call: TRBV2
clone_size: -
j_call: TRBJ2-3
cdr3_aa: CASSVDRVNTDTQYF
cdr3_nt: TGTGCCAGCAGCGTTGACAGGGTAAACACAGATACGCAGTATTTT

d_call: -
v_call: TRBV7-9
clone_size: -
j_call: TRBJ2-5
cdr3_aa: CASSLWETDAQYF
cdr3_nt: TGTGCCAGCAGCTTATGGGAAACGGATGCCCAGTACTTC

d_call: -
v_call: TRBV2
clone_size: many
j_call: TRBJ1-5
cdr3_aa: CASSEGGRVWQPQHF
cdr3_nt: TGTGCCAGCAGTGAAGGAGGGCGGGTCTGGCAGCCCCAGCATTTT

d_call: TRBD1
v_call: TRBV6-5
clone_size: many
j_call: TRBJ2-3
cdr3_aa: CAARDRSTNTQYF
cdr3_nt: TGTGCCGCCAGGGACAGGTCCACAAATACGCAGTATTTT

d_call: -
v_call: TRBV13
clone_size: many
j_call: TRBJ2-1
cdr3_aa: CASSPPPGKNYNEQFF
cdr3_nt: TGTGCCAGCAGCCCCCCCCCTGGGAAGAATTACAATGAGCAGTTCTTC

d_call: TRBD1
v_call: TRBV5-1
clone_size: -
j_call: TRBJ1-6
cdr3_aa: CASRGGAHNSPLHF
cdr3_nt: TGCGCCAGCAGAGGGGGCGCACATAATTCACCCCTCCACTTT

d_call: -
v_call: TRBV20-1
clone_size: few
j_call: TRBJ2-1
cdr3_aa: CSASGPGAKLYNEQFF
cdr3_nt: TGCAGTGCTAGCGGTCCTGGTGCCAAGCTCTACAATGAGCAGTTCTTC

d_call: -
v_call: TRBV19
clone_size: many
j_call: TRBJ2-5
cdr3_aa: CASGPGLGETQYF
cdr3_nt: TGTGCCAGTGGTCCGGGCCTGGGGGAGACCCAGTACTTC